This T cell receptor beta chain stems from a study of cytomegalovirus exposure and HLA in healthy donors. Use of 60 Vbeta and 13 Jbeta primers characterized the PCR. Sequencing was performed with immunoSEQ multiplex PCR; in TCRdb, only in-frame clones are kept and a portion is missing. This table holds fewer than 200,000 clones, 82% found once. With V trimmed by 5 bases and J by 8 bases, 13 bases remained unmatched. Germline CDR1 and CDR2: MGHRA and YSYEKL. The CDR3 covers 16 residues. Sequencing used PBMCs. The sequence came from a girl under 18 in good health and CMV-seropositive. The chain has TRBV4-1 and TRBJ2-1; 9 bases match TRBD2. CDR3 loop: CASSNLAGMPFDEQFF. For the CDR3, the DNA is TGCGCCAGCAGCAATCTAGCGGGGATGCCTTTCGATGAGCAGTTCTTC.